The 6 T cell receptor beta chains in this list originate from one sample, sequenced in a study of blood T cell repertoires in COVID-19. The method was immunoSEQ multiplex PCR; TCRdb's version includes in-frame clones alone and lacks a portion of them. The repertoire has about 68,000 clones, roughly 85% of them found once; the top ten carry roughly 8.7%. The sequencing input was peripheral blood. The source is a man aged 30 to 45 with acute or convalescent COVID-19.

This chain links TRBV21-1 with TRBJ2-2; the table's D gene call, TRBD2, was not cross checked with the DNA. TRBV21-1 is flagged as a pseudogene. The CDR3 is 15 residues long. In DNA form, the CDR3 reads TGTGCCAGCTGGGAGCGGGAGGTATCCACCGGGGAGCTGTTTTTT. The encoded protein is CASWEREVSTGELFF.

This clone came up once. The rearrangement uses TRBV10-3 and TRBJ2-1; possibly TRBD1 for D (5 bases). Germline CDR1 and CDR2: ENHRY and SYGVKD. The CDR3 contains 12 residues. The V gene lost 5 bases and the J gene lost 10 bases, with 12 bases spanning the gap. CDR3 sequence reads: CAISTVTEEQFF. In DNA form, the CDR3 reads TGTGCCATCAGTACCGTGACAGAGGAGCAGTTCTTC.

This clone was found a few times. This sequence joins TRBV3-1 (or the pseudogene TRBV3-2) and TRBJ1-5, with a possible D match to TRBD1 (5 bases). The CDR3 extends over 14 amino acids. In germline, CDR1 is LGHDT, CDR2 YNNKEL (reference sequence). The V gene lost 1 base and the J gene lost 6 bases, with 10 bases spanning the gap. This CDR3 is CASSQVWGGQPQHF. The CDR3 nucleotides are TGTGCCAGCAGCCAAGTTTGGGGGGGTCAGCCCCAGCATTTT.

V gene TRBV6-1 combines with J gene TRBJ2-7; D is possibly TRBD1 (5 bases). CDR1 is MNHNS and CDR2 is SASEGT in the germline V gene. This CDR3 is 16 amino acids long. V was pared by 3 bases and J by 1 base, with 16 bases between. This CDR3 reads CASSDGWQGESYEQYF. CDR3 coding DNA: TGTGCCAGCAGTGATGGTTGGCAGGGTGAGTCCTACGAGCAGTACTTC.

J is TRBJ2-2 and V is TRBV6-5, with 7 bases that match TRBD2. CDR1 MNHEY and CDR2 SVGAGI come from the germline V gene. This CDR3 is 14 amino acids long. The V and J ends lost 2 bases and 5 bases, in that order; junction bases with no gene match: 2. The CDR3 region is CASSYRGGTGELFF. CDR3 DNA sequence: TGTGCCAGCAGTTACAGGGGAGGGACCGGGGAGCTGTTTTTT.

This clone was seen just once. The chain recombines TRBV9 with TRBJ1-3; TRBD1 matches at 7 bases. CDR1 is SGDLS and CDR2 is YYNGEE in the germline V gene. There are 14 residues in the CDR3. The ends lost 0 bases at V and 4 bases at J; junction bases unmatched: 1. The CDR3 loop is CASSVETGGNTIYF. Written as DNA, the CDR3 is TGTGCCAGCAGCGTAGAGACAGGGGGAAACACCATATATTTT.